Sequencing of this T cell receptor beta chain was carried out in a study of beta chain features in type 1 diabetes. Whole-study context: Healthy donors, compared against patients, showed similar age, gender and cell yields. Findings and limits, study-wide: It was among patients, rather than healthy donors, that naive, central memory and Treg TCRB repertoires appeared more similar. When Type 1 diabetes patients were examined, their TCRB CDR3s proved moderately but significantly shorter in all four CD4+ subsets.

V shed 0 bases and J 7 bases; nucleotides not matched to a gene: 6. The CDR3 consists of 15 residues. Germline V gene data show CDR1 as SGHRS and CDR2 as YFSETQ. All of the isolated RNA was reverse transcribed, so expressed TCRB transcripts were sequenced. Profiled with immunoSEQ multiplex PCR; TCRdb holds only in-frame clones, not every one. The repertoire includes over 150,000 clones, 8% to 8.5% of them detected once, and more than 0.5% sits in the top ten. It was via CD45RO/CCR7/CD25/CD127/CD95/CD27 that CD4+ naive, central memory, regulatory and stem cell-like memory cells were sorted. In this sample, this clone turned up a few times. Its antigen remains unidentified.

The sample comprised central memory CD4+ T cells from blood. The V and J genes are TRBV5-1 and TRBJ2-3, with 9 bases fitting TRBD2. The receptor's source is a woman younger than 30 with type 1 diabetes. The CDR3 is CASSLALAGSNTQYF. CDR3 sequence (DNA): TGCGCCAGCAGCTTGGCGCTAGCGGGGTCCAATACGCAGTATTTT.